One sample yielded the 15 T cell receptor beta chains listed below, sequenced in a study of blood T cell repertoires in COVID-19. The assay was immunoSEQ multiplex PCR, and TCRdb's table has in-frame clones only and misses some. There are about 200,000 clones in the sample; approximately 80% occur only once, and approximately 7.2% lies in the top ten. Sequencing was performed on peripheral blood. The receptors were gathered from a human donor with acute or convalescent COVID-19. The donor label of this sample is uncertain.

The chain is built from TRBV18 and TRBJ2-5; D gene uncertain. The CDR3 contains 12 residues. Per the germline V gene, CDR1 is KGHSH and CDR2 is LQKENI. V lost 2 bases to trimming and J lost 4 bases, with 5 bases between them. The chain's CDR3 is CASSPDRETQYF. Written as DNA, the CDR3 is TGTGCCAGCTCACCAGATAGAGAGACCCAGTACTTC.

The rearrangement uses TRBV19 and TRBJ2-1, with a weak D call TRBD2 (6 bases). In germline, CDR1 is LNHDA, CDR2 SQIVND (reference sequence). The CDR3 runs to 14 residues. V was pared by 9 bases and J by 0 bases, with 12 bases between. In DNA, the CDR3 is TGTGCCAGCAAGACTAGTCCCTCCTACAATGAGCAGTTCTTC. It specifies CASKTSPSYNEQFF.

V is TRBV19 and J is TRBJ2-3; 12 bases map to TRBD1. The V and J ends lost 5 bases and 5 bases, in that order; junction bases with no gene match: 5. Germline assignment: CDR1 LNHDA and CDR2 SQIVND (reference sequence). The CDR3 runs 15 residues. This chain's CDR3 is CASSSRDRGQDTQYF. The CDR3 DNA reads TGTGCCAGTAGTTCCCGGGACAGGGGGCAAGATACGCAGTATTTT.

This chain joins TRBV5-1 and TRBJ2-1; 9 bases agree with TRBD1. This CDR3 spans 14 amino acids. Germline V gives CDR1 SGHRS, CDR2 YFSETQ. Unmatched junction bases numbered 6, after V lost 7 bases and J lost 4 bases. This CDR3 is CASPRDRDYNEQFF. Here the CDR3 DNA reads TGCGCCAGCCCCCGGGACAGGGATTACAATGAGCAGTTCTTC.

The chain combines TRBV7-9 with TRBJ1-4; the D gene is possibly TRBD1 (6 bases). CDR3 length: 13 amino acids. V lost 7 bases, J lost 7 bases, and 13 bases lay in between. The germline V gene has CDR1 SEHNR and CDR2 FQNEAQ (reference sequence). This chain's CDR3 is CASKGRGGEKLFF. DNA for the CDR3: TGTGCCAGCAAAGGACGAGGGGGTGAAAAACTGTTTTTT.

The V gene is TRBV7-3, the J gene TRBJ2-1; 10 bases agree with TRBD2. Germline CDR1 SGHTA, CDR2 FQGTGA. The ends lost 5 bases at V and 5 bases at J; junction bases unmatched: 6. The CDR3 is made up of 15 amino acids. This chain's CDR3 is CASSLLAGANNEQFF. The CDR3 nucleotides are TGTGCCAGCAGCCTTCTAGCGGGAGCAAACAATGAGCAGTTCTTC.

The count of this clone is one. The chain uses TRBV19 and TRBJ1-2; 7 positions match TRBD1. From germline, CDR1 is LNHDA and CDR2 SQIVND (reference sequence). V shed 3 bases, J shed 3 bases, and the junction held 7 bases outside the gene matches. The CDR3 runs to 15 residues. Written as DNA, the CDR3 is TGTGCCAGTAGTATCCAGGGGGATTCGTACTATGGCTACACCTTC. Its protein product is CASSIQGDSYYGYTF.

This CDR3 reads CASSLSGGSPDTQYF. The CDR3 nucleotides read TGTGCCAGCAGTTTATCGGGCGGGAGTCCAGATACGCAGTATTTT. V usage is TRBV27 and J usage is TRBJ2-3; 7 bases map to TRBD2. J was trimmed by 4 bases and V by 0 bases; bases with no gene match: 4. The CDR3 sequence is 15 residues long. Germline-derived CDR1 and CDR2 are MNHEY and SMNVEV (reference sequence).

The chain combines TRBV19 with TRBJ2-2; TRBD2 agrees at 8 bases. The CDR3 runs to 15 residues. The germline CDR1 and CDR2 sequences are LNHDA and SQIVND (reference sequence). V lost 10 bases, J lost 3 bases, and 10 bases stayed unmatched. The CDR3 DNA is TGTGCCACTGTTACTAGCGGTCTATACACCGGGGAGCTGTTTTTT. It codes for CATVTSGLYTGELFF.

The chain links TRBV2 to TRBJ2-2; 10 bases agree with TRBD2. Per germline, CDR1 SNHLY and CDR2 FYNNEI. V was clipped by 6 bases and J by 7 bases; unmatched bases: 8. This CDR3 spans 15 amino acids. The CDR3 is CASRASGSPGGELFF. The CDR3 nucleotides read TGTGCCAGCAGAGCTAGCGGGAGTCCTGGCGGGGAGCTGTTTTTT.

This clone was seen a few times. This sequence joins TRBV3-1 (or the pseudogene TRBV3-2) and TRBJ1-1; D not resolved. The CDR3 loop spans 14 amino acids. From germline, CDR1 is LGHDT and CDR2 YNNKEL (reference sequence). Trimming cost V 3 bases and J 5 bases, with 13 bases left between them. CDR3 DNA: TGTGCCAGCAGCCAGATGGAGGCTTTGACTGAAGCTTTCTTT. Amino acids: CASSQMEALTEAFF.

The chain couples TRBV9 to TRBJ2-3; TRBD2 aligns across 13 bases. V lost 4 bases and J lost 0; bases outside the gene matches: 8. This CDR3 contains 18 residues. Germline values: CDR1 SGDLS, CDR2 YYNGEE. The CDR3 sequence is CASSHRGTSGTSTDTQYF. The DNA of the CDR3 is TGTGCCAGCAGCCATCGTGGGACTAGCGGGACTAGCACAGATACGCAGTATTTT.

V and J are TRBV7-8 and TRBJ1-5, with D possibly TRBD1 on 5 matching bases. The CDR3 is 16 amino acids. Germline CDR1 SGHVS, CDR2 FQNEAQ. Between the trimmed V and J ends, which lost 2 bases and 7 bases, there was a span of 18 bases. In DNA, the CDR3 is TGTGCCAGCAGCTTAATCCCATTGGGAACAGGCCAGCCCCAGCATTTT. Protein product: CASSLIPLGTGQPQHF.

The chain has TRBV9 and TRBJ2-2; the D is unclear. This CDR3 has 13 amino acids. Germline assignment: CDR1 SGDLS and CDR2 YYNGEE. The V end lost 6 bases, the J end lost 3 bases, and 9 bases lay between the germline ends. The CDR3 spells CASNTQDTGELFF. The CDR3 bases are TGTGCCAGCAACACCCAAGACACCGGGGAGCTGTTTTTT.

V usage is TRBV10-3 and J usage is TRBJ1-1; the D is unclear. Per germline, CDR1 ENHRY and CDR2 SYGVKD. The CDR3 extends over 13 amino acids. V was cut by 7 bases and J by 1 base, with 10 bases left in between. CDR3 coding DNA: TGTGCCATCAAGGTAACAGAGAACACTGAAGCTTTCTTT. Amino acids: CAIKVTENTEAFF.